These 20 T cell receptor beta chains were all obtained from the same sample, sequenced in a study of human T cells and chemical hapten exposure (dated by TCRdb to about 2021). The time point label, read with the paper, signifies: patch test 3, about 24 weeks after DPC sensitization. What the treatment or condition label conveys for this sample: therapeutic diphenylcyclopropenone sensitization with weekly scalp DPC. Library preparation used RACE. Sequencing was carried out with a NextSeq 500. TCRdb trimmed public reads at Q25 via fastp, called clones via MiXCR and kept in-frame beta chains. Entries are consolidated by CDR3 protein sequence, retaining the most common genes and DNA. This sample gives approximately 32,000 distinct CDR3 sequences in total; about 5.6% of them show up just once. 5% to 7% of the sample lies in the top ten. The sample was whole blood, taken in connection with sensitization to the hapten diphenylcyclopropenone (DPC). The receptors were sampled from a man aged 30-40 years with alopecia areata. Some clones in this sample may be carry-over from other donors' samples.

This clonotype showed up many times. The V gene is TRBV12-3 or TRBV12-4, the J gene TRBJ1-2; 7 nucleotides match TRBD1. CDR3 size: 13 residues. J was trimmed by 5 bases and V by 6 bases; bases with no gene match: 6. The CDR3 coding sequence is TGTGCCAGCAGCCCTACAGGGGTTTATGGCTACACCTTC. It specifies CASSPTGVYGYTF.

This clonotype was seen at least ten times. The chain uses TRBV20-1 and TRBJ2-1; TRBD1 aligns across 9 bases. CDR1 and CDR2 (germline): DFQATT, SNEGSKA (reference sequence). Trimming at V came to 5 bases and at J to 4 bases, leaving 9 bases not matched to a gene. The CDR3 is 15 amino acids. The CDR3 DNA is TGCAGTGCTCGGAAACCGGGACAGGGTTACAATGAGCAGTTCTTC. Its translation: CSARKPGQGYNEQFF.

In this sample, this clonotype turned up many times. The chain joins TRBV29-1 to TRBJ2-5; tentatively, D is TRBD1 (5 bases). The CDR3 runs to 11 residues. V lost 8 bases and J 2 bases, leaving 9 bases between the germline ends. Germline V lookup: CDR1 SQVTM, CDR2 ANQGSEA. The CDR3 here is CSSTVQETQYF. DNA for the CDR3: TGCAGCTCGACAGTACAAGAGACCCAGTACTTC. Using reference TRBV29-1 and TRBJ2-5 for the parts outside the CDR3, the full variable domain is SAVISQKPSRDICQRGTSLTIQCQVDSQVTMMFWYRQQPGQSLTLIATANQGSEATYESGFVIDKFPISRPNLTFSTLTVSNMSPEDSSIYLCSSTVQETQYFGPGTRLLVL.

This clonotype was observed a few times. A read error may explain this, as a much larger clone is one base away. This chain joins TRBV12-3 or TRBV12-4 and TRBJ2-5; no definite D call. With 5 bases removed from V and 5 bases from J, the gap between germline ends came to 9 bases. The length of the CDR3 is 12 residues. The CDR3 DNA reads as TGTGCCAGCAGTCCCTACGACGAGACCCAGTACTTC. The encoded protein is CASSPYDETQYF.

CDR3 DNA sequence: TGCAGCGTTGTGGGACAGTCCTACGAGCAGTACTTC. This gives the protein CSVVGQSYEQYF. J is TRBJ2-7 and V is TRBV29-1; 7 nucleotides align to TRBD1. V shed 4 bases and J 1 base; nucleotides not matched to a gene: 1. The CDR3 has 12 residues. Germline V gene lookup returns CDR1 SQVTM and CDR2 ANQGSEA.

The rearrangement joins TRBV12-3 or TRBV12-4 to TRBJ1-1, with D unresolved. The CDR3 length is 14 residues. Trimming left V 6 bases short and J 2 bases short, with 13 bases between. The CDR3, as DNA: TGTGCCAGCAGCCCCCAGACTACAAACACTGAAGCTTTCTTT. Amino acid sequence: CASSPQTTNTEAFF.

This rearrangement joins TRBV6-1 to TRBJ1-3, with 10 nucleotides matching TRBD1. CDR3 size: 16 residues. Trimming took 2 bases from V and 2 from J; bases not matched to a gene: 3. Germline lookup yields CDR1 MNHNS and CDR2 SASEGT. The CDR3 reads CASSEIGTGAGNTIYF. As DNA, the CDR3 is TGTGCCAGCAGTGAAATTGGGACAGGGGCTGGAAACACCATATATTTT.

This clonotype was seen repeatedly, ten times or more. This rearrangement joins TRBV29-1 to TRBJ2-3; maybe TRBD1 (6 bases). With 3 bases removed from V and 0 bases from J, the gap between germline ends came to 10 bases. Germline CDR1 SQVTM, CDR2 ANQGSEA. This CDR3 contains 14 residues. CDR3: CSVETRGSTDTQYF. The CDR3, as DNA: TGCAGCGTTGAGACCAGGGGTAGCACAGATACGCAGTATTTT.

This clonotype appeared many times. Here the CDR3 reads CASSFLGGRGSYNSPLHF. As DNA, the CDR3 is TGTGCCAGCAGTTTCCTCGGAGGGAGAGGCTCCTATAATTCACCCCTCCACTTT. The chain carries TRBV28 and TRBJ1-6; D ambiguous. Germline values: CDR1 MDHEN, CDR2 SYDVKM. Deletions cut 3 bases from V and 0 bases from J, with 15 bases between. The CDR3 loop spans 18 amino acids.

At least ten counts were recorded for this clonotype. V usage is TRBV20-1 and J usage is TRBJ2-5; no clear D gene. The CDR3 runs to 12 residues. V was trimmed by 1 base and J by 4 bases, leaving 7 bases between them. The germline CDR1 and CDR2 sequences are DFQATT and SNEGSKA (reference sequence). Here the CDR3 DNA reads TGCAGTGCTAGAGGGAACGTAGAGACCCAGTACTTC. This sequence encodes CSARGNVETQYF.

At least ten counts were recorded for this clonotype. It is unclear where the CDR3 begins or ends on the DNA, so no DNA is shown, and the CDR3 is as TCRdb lists it. The V and J genes are TRBV9 and TRBJ1-1. A total of 17 residues make up the CDR3, ends included. Germline lookup yields CDR1 SGDLS and CDR2 YYNGEE. The CDR3 spells CASSVRPAGPEAFFGFF.

This clonotype was seen many times. The CDR3 region is CASSSMTGNYEQYF. In DNA, the CDR3 is TGTGCCAGCAGCTCAATGACAGGGAACTACGAGCAGTACTTC. The chain has TRBV7-2 and TRBJ2-7, with 7 positions matching TRBD1. CDR1 SGHTA and CDR2 FQGNSA come from the germline V gene. The CDR3 extends over 14 amino acids. The ends lost 4 bases at V and 3 bases at J; junction bases unmatched: 6.

Ten or more counts support this clonotype. This chain joins TRBV2 and TRBJ2-6; perhaps TRBD2 as D (6 bases). With 10 bases removed from V and 1 base from J, the gap between germline ends came to 20 bases. Germline V gene data show CDR1 as SNHLY and CDR2 as FYNNEI. There are 17 residues in the CDR3. The CDR3 nucleotides read TGTGCCAACAGCGGGTCAAGGATTAGATCTGGGGCCAACGTCCTGACTTTC. It encodes CANSGSRIRSGANVLTF.

The V gene is TRBV13, the J gene TRBJ2-3, with 10 bases fitting TRBD2. Trimming removed 5 bases from V and 0 bases from J; junction bases left unmatched: 5. Germline V gene data show CDR1 as PRHDT and CDR2 as FYEKMQ (reference sequence). This CDR3 has 16 amino acids. In DNA form, the CDR3 reads TGTGCCAGCAGCCCGGGACTAGCGATTAGCACAGATACGCAGTATTTT. It specifies CASSPGLAISTDTQYF. Looking up the rest from reference TRBV13 and TRBJ2-3 gives the full variable domain: AAGVIQSPRHLIKEKRETATLKCYPIPRHDTVYWYQQGPGQDPQFLISFYEKMQSDKGSIPDRFSAQQFSDYHSELNMSSLELGDSALYFCASSPGLAISTDTQYFGPGTRLTVL.

This clonotype was observed many times. The rearrangement joins TRBV3-1 to TRBJ1-2, with a weak D call TRBD1 (5 bases). The germline V gene encodes CDR1 LGHDT and CDR2 YNNKEL (reference sequence). Trimming shortened V by 3 bases and J by 3 bases, and 8 bases separated the two germline ends. The CDR3 is 13 residues long. Written as DNA, the CDR3 is TGTGCCAGCAGCCATGACAGCTACTATGGCTACACCTTC. It translates to CASSHDSYYGYTF.

This clonotype was seen at least ten times. This sequence joins TRBV12-3 or TRBV12-4 and TRBJ1-5, with TRBD1 matching 7 bases. The CDR3 contains 16 residues. The trim removed 0 bases at V and 0 bases at J, leaving 2 bases unmatched. Here the CDR3 DNA reads TGTGCCAGCAGTTTAGCGACAGGGTTTAGCAATCAGCCCCAGCATTTT. Translating gives CASSLATGFSNQPQHF.

By frequency in the sample, this clonotype is medium-sized. This chain connects TRBV9 to TRBJ2-1, with D uncertain. CDR3 length: 13 amino acids. The V end was cut by 2 bases, the J end by 5 bases, with 8 bases between. Germline CDR1 is SGDLS and CDR2 is YYNGEE. The chain's CDR3 is CASSVTINNEQFF. As DNA, the CDR3 is TGTGCCAGCAGCGTGACCATTAACAATGAGCAGTTCTTC.

This clonotype came up many times. V is TRBV6-6 and J is TRBJ2-3; the D is unclear. V gave up 7 bases and J gave up 0 bases, with 8 bases separating them. CDR3 length: 13 amino acids. Germline loops: CDR1 MNHNY, CDR2 SVGAGI (reference sequence). The CDR3, as DNA: TGTGCCAGCAAGCTAGTGAGCACAGATACGCAGTATTTT. Translated: CASKLVSTDTQYF.

This clonotype was recorded at least ten times. The genes are TRBV7-2 and TRBJ2-5; D may correspond to TRBD1 or TRBD2 (5 bases each). Germline V gene sequence: CDR1 SGHTA, CDR2 FQGNSA. Trimming cost V 4 bases and J 3 bases, with 12 bases left between them. CDR3 length: 14 amino acids. CDR3 amino acids: CASSSPGTEETQYF. The CDR3 nucleotides read TGTGCCAGCAGCTCACCCGGGACGGAAGAGACCCAGTACTTC. Combining the CDR3 with reference TRBV7-2 and TRBJ2-5 gives the whole variable domain GAGVSQSPSNKVTEKGKDVELRCDPISGHTALYWYRQSLGQGLEFLIYFQGNSAPDKSGLPSDRFSAERTGGSVSTLTIQRTQQEDSAVYLCASSSPGTEETQYFGPGTRLLVL.

This clonotype occurred many times. The chain links TRBV12-3 or TRBV12-4 to TRBJ2-7; 7 positions match TRBD1. Unmatched junction bases numbered 7, after V lost 5 bases and J lost 0 bases. The CDR3 length is 15 residues. The CDR3 DNA is TGTGCCAGCAGTCCCCCGACAGGGCACTCCTACGAGCAGTACTTC. Encoded protein: CASSPPTGHSYEQYF.